Below, one T cell receptor (beta chain) is given with its context. RNA was extracted with the RNeasy kit, and a quantity of roughly 0.45 to 1 ug was reverse transcribed using random hexamers. Across 54 Vbeta and 13 Jbeta, immunoSEQ multiplex PCR amplified TCR beta CDR3. TCRdb re-called the immunoSEQ multiplex PCR reads with MiXCR, one entry per CDR3 protein. The top ten clones hold approximately 0.25% of a sample with around 150,000 distinct CDR3 sequences, roughly 94% of them seen once. The sample is drawn from a study of CD8 T cells in Susac syndrome. CDR1 LNHDA and CDR2 SQIVND come from the germline V gene (reference sequence). Trimming left V 4 bases short and J 6 bases short, with 10 bases between. The CDR3 has 13 amino acids. From blood CD8+ and CD4+ T cells, the TCR beta chain was sequenced. Through negative isolation, CD4+ and CD8+ T cells were obtained, while TEMRA cells were enriched using FACS.

This clonotype originated in a human donor in good health. This chain uses TRBV19 with TRBJ2-1; D may be TRBD2 (5 bases). What was sequenced was CD8+ T cells from PBMCs. CDR3 residues: CASSTGLPNEQFF. The CDR3 DNA is TGTGCCAGTAGTACCGGACTCCCCAATGAGCAGTTCTTC.